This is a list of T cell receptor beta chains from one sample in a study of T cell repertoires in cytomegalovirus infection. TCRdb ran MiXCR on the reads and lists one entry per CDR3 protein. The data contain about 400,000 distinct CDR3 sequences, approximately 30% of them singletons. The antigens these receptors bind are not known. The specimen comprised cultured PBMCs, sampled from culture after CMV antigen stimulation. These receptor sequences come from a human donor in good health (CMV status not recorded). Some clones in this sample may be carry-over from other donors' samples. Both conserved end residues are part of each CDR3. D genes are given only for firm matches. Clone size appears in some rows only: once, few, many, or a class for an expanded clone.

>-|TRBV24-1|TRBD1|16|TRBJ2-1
CATSDKQGARNNEQFF
TGTGCCACCAGTGACAAACAGGGGGCGCGGAACAATGAGCAGTTCTTC
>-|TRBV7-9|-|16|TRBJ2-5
CASSLALADLHETQYF
TGTGCCAGCAGCTTAGCGCTAGCTGACCTTCATGAGACCCAGTACTTC
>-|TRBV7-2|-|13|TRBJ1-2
CASSLRQNYGYTF
TGTGCCAGCAGCTTACGACAGAACTATGGCTACACCTTC
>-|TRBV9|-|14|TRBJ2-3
CASSVEGGGYTQYF
TGTGCCAGCAGCGTAGAAGGGGGGGGCTATACGCAGTATTTT
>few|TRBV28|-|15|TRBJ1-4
CASSLPGLALEKLFF
TGTGCCAGCAGTCTGCCGGGCCTAGCACTTGAAAAACTGTTTTTT
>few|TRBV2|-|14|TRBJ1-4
CASSDLITNEKLFF
TGTGCCAGCAGTGATCTTATAACTAATGAAAAACTGTTTTTT
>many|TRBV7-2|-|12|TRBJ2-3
CASSLFSDTQYF
TGTGCCAGCAGCTTATTCTCAGATACGCAGTATTTT
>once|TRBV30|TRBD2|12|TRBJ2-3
CAWSVLAGPRYF
TGTGCCTGGAGTGTACTAGCGGGGCCTCGGTATTTT
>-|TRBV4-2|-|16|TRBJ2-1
CASSQDLMTVGGEQFF
TGTGCCAGCAGCCAAGATCTGATGACGGTCGGGGGAGAGCAGTTCTTC
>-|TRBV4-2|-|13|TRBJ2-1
CASSQDLLREQFF
TGTGCCAGCAGCCAAGATCTTTTACGGGAGCAGTTCTTC
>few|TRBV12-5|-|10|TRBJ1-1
CASGTVEAFF
TGTGCTAGTGGTACGGTGGAAGCTTTCTTT
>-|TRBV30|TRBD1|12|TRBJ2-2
CAWRQGAGELFF
TGTGCCTGGCGTCAGGGGGCCGGGGAGCTGTTTTTT
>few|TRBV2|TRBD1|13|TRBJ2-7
CASGTGGPYEQYF
TGTGCCAGCGGGACAGGGGGCCCCTACGAGCAGTACTTC
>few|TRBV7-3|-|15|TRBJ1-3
CASNAFQGSGNTIYF
TGTGCCAGCAACGCCTTTCAGGGTTCTGGAAACACCATATATTTT
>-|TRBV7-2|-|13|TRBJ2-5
CASSRTTQETQYF
TGTGCCAGCAGTCGGACGACCCAAGAGACCCAGTACTTC
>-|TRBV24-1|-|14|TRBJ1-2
CATSDPRQNYGYTF
TGTGCCACCAGTGACCCTCGACAGAACTATGGCTACACCTTC
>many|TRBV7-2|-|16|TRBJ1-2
CASSLSGAIKDYGYTF
TGTGCCAGCAGCTTGAGTGGGGCTATTAAGGACTATGGCTACACCTTC
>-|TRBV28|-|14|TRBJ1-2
CASSFQRGARGYTF
TGTGCCAGCAGTTTTCAGCGGGGGGCGCGTGGCTACACCTTC
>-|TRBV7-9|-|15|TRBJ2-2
CASSLGVTNTGELFF
TGTGCCAGCAGCTTAGGGGTTACGAACACCGGGGAGCTGTTTTTT
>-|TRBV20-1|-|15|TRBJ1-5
CSARELSAIPQPQHF
TGCAGTGCTAGAGAATTGAGCGCGATCCCTCAGCCCCAGCATTTT
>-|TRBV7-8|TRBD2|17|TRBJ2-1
CASSLGVTSGSQGEQFF
TGTGCCAGCAGCTTAGGGGTGACTAGCGGGAGCCAGGGTGAGCAGTTCTTC
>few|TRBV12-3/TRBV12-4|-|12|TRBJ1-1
CAVIQGNTEAFF
TGTGCCGTAATACAGGGGAACACTGAAGCTTTCTTT
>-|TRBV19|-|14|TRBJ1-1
CASSIVTGGTEAFF
TGTGCCAGTAGTATAGTTACCGGGGGCACTGAAGCTTTCTTT
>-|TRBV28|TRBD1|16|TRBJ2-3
CASSPRQGGGVYTQYF
TGTGCCAGCAGTCCGCGACAGGGGGGCGGCGTGTATACGCAGTATTTT
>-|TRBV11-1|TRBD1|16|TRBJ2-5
CASSPTGGRDSGTQYF
TGTGCCAGCAGCCCGACAGGGGGCAGAGACAGCGGGACCCAGTACTTC
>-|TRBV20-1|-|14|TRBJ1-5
CSAGGRGSNQPQHF
TGCAGTGCTGGGGGGCGCGGAAGCAATCAGCCCCAGCATTTT
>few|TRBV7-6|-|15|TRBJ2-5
CASSLGGGGQETQYF
TGTGCTAGCAGCTTAGGCGGAGGGGGACAAGAGACCCAGTACTTC
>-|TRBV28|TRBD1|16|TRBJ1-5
CASSPTTGKRNQPQHF
TGTGCCAGCAGTCCAACGACAGGGAAGCGGAATCAGCCCCAGCATTTT
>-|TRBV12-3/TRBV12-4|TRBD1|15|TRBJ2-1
CASSATGTGDNEQFF
TGTGCCAGCAGTGCCACCGGGACAGGGGACAATGAGCAGTTCTTC
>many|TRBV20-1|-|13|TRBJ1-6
CSAPRQAGSPLHF
TGCAGTGCTCCGCGGCAGGCCGGGTCACCCCTCCACTTT
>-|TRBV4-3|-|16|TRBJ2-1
CASSQDRSGLYNEQFF
TGCGCCAGCAGCCAAGATCGATCGGGGTTATACAATGAGCAGTTCTTC
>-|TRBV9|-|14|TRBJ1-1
CASSVDVSSSEAFF
TGTGCCAGCAGCGTAGACGTCAGCTCCAGCGAAGCTTTCTTT
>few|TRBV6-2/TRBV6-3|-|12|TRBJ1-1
CASSYGRTEAFF
TGTGCCAGCAGTTATGGACGGACTGAAGCTTTCTTT
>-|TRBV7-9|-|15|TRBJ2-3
CASSLHGGSTDTQYF
TGTGCCAGCAGCTTACACGGCGGAAGCACAGATACGCAGTATTTT
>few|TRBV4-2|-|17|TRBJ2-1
CASSQDLEERVYNEQFF
TGTGCCAGCAGCCAAGATCTTGAGGAGAGGGTCTACAATGAGCAGTTCTTC
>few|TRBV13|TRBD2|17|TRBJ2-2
CASTRSPRSGRAGELFF
TGTGCCAGCACCCGAAGCCCGAGGAGCGGGAGGGCCGGGGAGCTGTTTTTT
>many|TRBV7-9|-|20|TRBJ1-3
CASSEAGKHWDSPNGNTIYF
TGTGCCAGCAGCGAGGCGGGGAAGCACTGGGACTCGCCCAATGGAAACACCATATATTTT
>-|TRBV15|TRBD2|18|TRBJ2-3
CATSRDQGLAWGTDTQYF
TGTGCCACCAGCAGAGATCAGGGACTAGCATGGGGGACAGATACGCAGTATTTT
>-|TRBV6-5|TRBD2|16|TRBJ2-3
CASSYSAGGGGDTQYF
TGTGCCAGCAGTTACTCAGCCGGGGGGGGGGGAGATACGCAGTATTTT
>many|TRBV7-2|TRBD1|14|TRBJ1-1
CASSPQGGNTEAFF
TGTGCCAGCAGCCCACAGGGGGGGAACACTGAAGCTTTCTTT
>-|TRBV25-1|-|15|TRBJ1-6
CASSSEGGYNSPLHF
TGTGCCAGCAGCTCGGAGGGGGGGTATAATTCACCCCTCCACTTT
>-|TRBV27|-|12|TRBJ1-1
CASGPTYTEAFF
TGTGCCAGCGGACCGACTTACACTGAAGCTTTCTTT
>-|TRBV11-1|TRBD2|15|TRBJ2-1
CASTPSGRGENEQFF
TGTGCCAGCACCCCAAGCGGGAGGGGAGAAAATGAGCAGTTCTTC
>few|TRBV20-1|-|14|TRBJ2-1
CSARPFQAGNEQFF
TGCAGTGCTAGACCCTTCCAAGCAGGCAATGAGCAGTTCTTC
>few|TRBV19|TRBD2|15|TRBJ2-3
CASSILAGAPDTQYF
TGTGCCAGTAGTATACTAGCGGGAGCCCCAGATACGCAGTATTTT
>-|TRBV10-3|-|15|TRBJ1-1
CAISESNFAAPEAFF
TGTGCCATCAGTGAGTCGAATTTCGCTGCCCCTGAAGCTTTCTTT
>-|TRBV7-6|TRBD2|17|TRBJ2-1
CASSSPSSGNHYNEQFF
TGTGCCAGCAGCTCACCGTCTAGCGGAAATCATTACAATGAGCAGTTCTTC
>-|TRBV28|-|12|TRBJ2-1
CASSYGGSEQFF
TGTGCCAGCAGCTATGGAGGGAGTGAGCAGTTCTTC
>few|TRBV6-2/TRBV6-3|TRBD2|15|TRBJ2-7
CASRPGTSGSYEQYF
TGTGCCAGCAGACCCGGGACTAGCGGGTCTTACGAGCAGTACTTC
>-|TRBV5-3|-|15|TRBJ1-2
CASSLRQTTNYGYTF
TGTGCCAGCAGCTTACGACAGACAACCAACTATGGCTACACCTTC
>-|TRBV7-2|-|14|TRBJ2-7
CASSLGPGLGEQYF
TGTGCCAGCAGCTTAGGGCCGGGCCTCGGCGAGCAGTACTTC
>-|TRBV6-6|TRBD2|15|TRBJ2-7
CASILLAGGPYEQYF
TGTGCCAGCATACTCCTAGCGGGAGGCCCCTACGAGCAGTACTTC
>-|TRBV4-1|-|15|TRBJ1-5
CASSQDRGSNQPQHF
TGCGCCAGCAGCCAAGACCGCGGAAGCAATCAGCCCCAGCATTTT